The T cell receptor (beta chain) under discussion was sequenced for a study of blood T cells in healthy people across ages. Study observations and caveats: Not knowing donor CMV status may have confounded expanded clonotype changes.

Trimming took off 1 base at V and 6 bases at J, with 19 bases between the two ends. From germline, CDR1 is LNHNV and CDR2 YYDKDF (reference sequence). The CDR3 covers 18 residues. The second PCR ran about 7 to 12 cycles with a sample-barcoded 5' primer and J-beta primers. Tags on each cDNA molecule came from a template-switch adaptor with 12 random nucleotides. TCRdb fed the 5' RACE reads into MiXCR, producing one record per CDR3 protein. Counted here are approximately 1.5 million distinct CDR3 sequences, about 32% occurring once; the ten biggest clones make up over 9%. This clonotype was observed a single time. The antigen remains undetermined. A minimum of 6 micrograms of total RNA was extracted per sample.

Sequencing was carried out using blood. The gene calls are TRBV15 and TRBJ1-6; D might be TRBD1 (5 bases). The TCR originated in a woman between 25 and 40 years old in good health. The DNA of the CDR3 is TGTGCCACCAGCAGAGTTACGGGGGACGTGTATGGTAATTCACCCCTCCACTTT. Translated: CATSRVTGDVYGNSPLHF.